This T cell receptor beta chain is from a study of T cell responses to AZD1222 COVID-19 vaccine listed by TCRdb under 2021. About the investigation overall: AZD1222 recipients whose second dose came at about 4 weeks and those whose second dose came at about 12 weeks were combined into one group, since spike-specific TCR depth and breadth did not differ between the two schedules. Trial participants were enrolled by age into subgroups of 18-55, 56-69 and 70-plus years, and around 150, 28 and 57 TCR-sequenced participants, respectively, were included in these subgroups. TCR sequencing covered more than 230 trial participants: roughly 200 given two doses of AZD1222 and approximately 26 given two doses of MenACWY control vaccine. What the study reported, not specific to this receptor: Because no day 14 peak-response samples were available, the repertoires could be characterized only after the peak T cell response. Participants were mostly white British and included more females than males, and it was suggested by the authors that clonal diversity may have been underestimated. CD4 TCRs associated with the vaccine covered the entire spike protein, and the dominant responses were in regions 160-218 and 743-854. Only five to seven AZD1222 recipients were SARS-CoV-2 seropositive at baseline, limiting conclusions about previously exposed vaccinees. Reportedly, close to half of the unique spike-specific TCRs recognized epitopes lying outside the regions that are mutated in the B.1.351 and B.1.1.7 variants. In the small 56-69-year group, the increase in depth fell short of significance, most likely because of low power. After two AZD1222 doses, both the breadth and the depth of spike-specific TCRs were significantly higher than at day 0 and than in MenACWY recipients.

The time point label here, explained by the study, means: baseline before first vaccination. Vaccinee samples were obtained from the UK trials COV001 and COV002, which included a single-blind randomized controlled phase 2/3 trial of AZD1222 (ChAdOx1 nCoV-19) in healthy adults. For TCRbeta chain sequencing, PBMC samples were collected from trial participants at day 0 and at day 28 after the second dose. The CDR3 regions of human TCRbeta chains were analyzed by immunosequencing. The original methods were these. TCRs in the repertoires were compared against a reference library of SARS-CoV-2-specific TCRs that had been generated with the MIRA antigen-specificity platform. Breadth was defined as the fraction of unique TCRs that were SARS-CoV-2-associated. Depth was defined as the fraction of total T cells that were SARS-CoV-2-associated. Using the MIRA data, each spike-specific TCR was mapped to the spike region that the TCR reacts to and placed in a CD4 or CD8 class. Log10-transformed breadth and depth values were compared by one-way ANOVA with Sidak's multiple comparisons tests. This is the immuneACCESS table as TCRdb keeps it, with only in-frame sequences that have V and J called. A part of the clones is gone; compared with another copy, unresolved V genes explain less than half, and the rest is unexplained. V and J calls and clone size are given by that table; D and trimming were obtained from the DNA. This sample has about 86,000 clones in its table, and about 78% of those were observed once. Around 21% of the sample rests with the top ten.

Comment on this clone: Its specific antigen is unknown. No base quality information exists; no much larger clone differs at one position.

The CDR3 has 12 amino acids, counting the end cysteine and phenylalanine. Only the CDR3 DNA is retained, 36 bases long and in frame from the first base. V and J lose 7 bases and 1 base, and a span of 7 bases separates them. CDR1 and CDR2, looked up from the germline V gene (reference sequence), are LNHDA and SQIVND. The sequence joins TRBV19 to TRBJ1-1; TRBD1 is perhaps the D gene, given 5 matching bases. The sequence was obtained from an adult in good health. Here the sequenced sample was peripheral blood, taken on day 0 of AZD1222 vaccination. CDR3 region: CASKDRNTEAFF. DNA sequence: TGTGCCAGTAAAGACAGGAACACTGAAGCTTTCTTT.